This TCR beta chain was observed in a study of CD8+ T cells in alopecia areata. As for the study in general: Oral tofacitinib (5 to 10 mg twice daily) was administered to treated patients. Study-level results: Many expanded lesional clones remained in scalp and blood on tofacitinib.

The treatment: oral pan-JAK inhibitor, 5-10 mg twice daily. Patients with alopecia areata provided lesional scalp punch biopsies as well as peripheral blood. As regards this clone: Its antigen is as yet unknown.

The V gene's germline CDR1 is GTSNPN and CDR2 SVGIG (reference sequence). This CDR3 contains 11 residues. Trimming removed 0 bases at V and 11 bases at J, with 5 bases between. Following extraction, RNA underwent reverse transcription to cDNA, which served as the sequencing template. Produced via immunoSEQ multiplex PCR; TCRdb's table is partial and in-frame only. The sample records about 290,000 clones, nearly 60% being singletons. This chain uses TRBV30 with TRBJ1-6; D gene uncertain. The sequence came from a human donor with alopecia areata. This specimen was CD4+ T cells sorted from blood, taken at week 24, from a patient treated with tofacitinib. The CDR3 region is CAWSVVAPLHF. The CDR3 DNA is TGTGCCTGGAGTGTAGTCGCACCCCTCCACTTT.